This T cell receptor (beta chain) stems from a study of graft-versus-host responses after intestinal transplantation. Study-wide context: Grafts were multivisceral, liver-intestinal, or isolated intestinal.

Libraries were prepared by immunoSEQ multiplex PCR; TCRdb keeps only in-frame clonotypes and omits some of them. The table lists approximately 90,000 clones, about 90% of them singletons. V lost 3 bases to trimming and J lost 12 bases, with 17 bases between them. CDR1 is SNHLY and CDR2 is FYNNEI in the germline V gene. This CDR3 spans 13 amino acids. Comments on this clone: Its target is unknown.

This sequence joins TRBV2 and TRBJ1-1; no clear D. Sequences were derived from unstimulated CD8+ T cells sorted from spleen or lymph node cells, sampled before transplant. The source of this sequence is a human donor who was the organ donor for an intestinal transplant. This CDR3 is CASSDPSRESTFF. The DNA of the CDR3 is TGTGCCAGCAGTGATCCAAGTAGGGAGAGCACTTTCTTT.